The source of this T cell receptor (beta chain) is a study of blood T cell repertoires in COVID-19. For the study at large: From T cells, B-cell-depleted T cells, or PBMCs came the material, which was cDNA or gDNA.

This clone was detected a few times. Original data processing: Estimation of nucleated cell counts was performed using reference gene primer amplification. TCRdb keeps only in-frame clones here, not all; method: immunoSEQ multiplex PCR. That table furnishes V, J and clone size, whereas the DNA furnished D and trimming. The sample holds 65,000 to 85,000 clones, approximately 90% seen once. The CDR3 covers 15 residues. From germline, CDR1 is LNHDA and CDR2 SQIVND (reference sequence). Between the trimmed V and J ends, which lost 5 bases and 2 bases, there was a span of 13 bases. The chain recombines TRBV19 with TRBJ2-1, with D maybe TRBD2 (7 bases). Sequencing input: peripheral blood. The sequence was obtained from a human donor in a cohort sampled during active COVID-19. The CDR3 region is CASSLRGGAYNEQFF. The CDR3 region has the DNA TGTGCCAGTAGTTTGAGGGGGGGGGCCTACAATGAGCAGTTCTTC.